The 27 T cell receptor beta chains reported below all come from one sample, sequenced in a study of cytomegalovirus exposure and HLA in healthy donors. The PCR contained 60 Vbeta and 13 Jbeta primers. Assay used: immunoSEQ multiplex PCR; TCRdb lists only in-frame clones, some missing. Here the sample spans about 200,000 clones, about four fifths being singletons. The sample taken for sequencing was PBMCs. The receptor source for this set is a male donor in good health and CMV-seropositive.

Concerning this clone: An end of the junction differs from the germline gene, which may be a read error. The chain recombines TRBV7-3 with TRBJ1-6, with D perhaps TRBD1 (5 bases). Germline V CDR1 and CDR2: SGHTA, FQGTGA. The CDR3 spans 15 residues. The CDR3 DNA reads as TGTTCCAGCAGCCCTCGCGGGACCGGGCAATCACCCCTCCACTTT. This gives the protein CSSSPRGTGQSPLHF.

This chain links TRBV4-1 with TRBJ1-1; D unresolved. CDR1 and CDR2 (germline): MGHRA, YSYEKL. The CDR3 is 13 residues long. V was cut by 1 base and J by 6 bases, with 9 bases left in between. CDR3: CASSQGRGSEAFF. DNA for the CDR3: TGCGCCAGCAGCCAAGGGCGGGGATCTGAAGCTTTCTTT.

CDR3: CAISDVAGAEDTQYF. The CDR3 DNA is TGTGCCATCAGTGATGTAGCGGGAGCGGAAGATACGCAGTATTTT. This chain links TRBV10-3 with TRBJ2-3; 9 bases map to TRBD2. The CDR3 has 15 amino acids. Germline CDR1 reads ENHRY; CDR2 reads SYGVKD. V was pared by 3 bases and J by 5 bases, with 6 bases of the junction left unmatched.

This clone was seen once. This chain connects TRBV4-3 to TRBJ2-2; D gene uncertain. This CDR3 has 15 amino acids. V was trimmed by 0 bases and J by 3 bases, leaving 8 bases between them. The germline CDR1 and CDR2 sequences are LGHNA and YSLEER. The CDR3 DNA follows: TGCGCCAGCAGCCAAGACAGTGTGGACACCGGGGAGCTGTTTTTT. This sequence encodes CASSQDSVDTGELFF.

The DNA of the CDR3 is TGTGCCTGGAGTCCCACCCGCGACAGGTTGTTGTATGGCTACACCTTC. Its protein product is CAWSPTRDRLLYGYTF. The chain combines TRBV30 with TRBJ1-2, with D tentatively TRBD1 (6 bases). V lost 2 bases to trimming and J lost 5 bases, with 21 bases between them. This CDR3 has 16 amino acids. Per the germline V gene, CDR1 is GTSNPN and CDR2 is SVGIG (reference sequence).

This chain's CDR3 is CASSYSGTREQYF. The DNA for the CDR3 is TGTGCCAGCAGCTATAGCGGGACACGCGAGCAGTACTTC. V is TRBV7-2 and J is TRBJ2-7; 8 nucleotides align to TRBD2. The CDR3 length is 13 residues. Germline V CDR1 and CDR2: SGHTA, FQGNSA. Trimming at V came to 4 bases and at J to 6 bases, leaving 5 bases not matched to a gene.

The V call is TRBV19, the J call TRBJ1-1, with TRBD1 as a possible D gene (6 bases). Trimming cost V 8 bases and J 8 bases, with 12 bases left between them. Germline V gene sequence: CDR1 LNHDA, CDR2 SQIVND (reference sequence). The CDR3 extends over 11 amino acids. The CDR3, as DNA: TGTGCCAGTGGACAGTTTGGCGAAGCTTTCTTT. Amino acid sequence: CASGQFGEAFF.

This clone appeared a few times. The chain combines TRBV5-6 with TRBJ2-7; D perhaps matches TRBD1 (6 bases). Trimming left V 0 bases short and J 0 bases short, with 10 bases between. Per germline, CDR1 SGHDT and CDR2 YYEEEE. CDR3 length: 15 residues. CDR3: CASSLARDTSYEQYF. For the CDR3, the DNA is TGTGCCAGCAGCTTGGCCCGGGACACCTCCTACGAGCAGTACTTC.

This rearrangement joins TRBV5-6 to TRBJ2-5, with D possibly being TRBD1 (6 bases). The end of the DNA fits TRBJ2-7 better, so the J call may be wrong. Germline-derived CDR1 and CDR2 are SGHDT and YYEEEE. This CDR3 contains 15 residues. The CDR3 region is CASSLGRGQAYEQYF. The CDR3 DNA follows: TGTGCCAGCAGCTTGGGCAGGGGTCAGGCCTACGAGCAGTACTTC.

This clone showed up just a few times. The genes are TRBV4-3 and TRBJ1-2; 7 bases map to TRBD1. CDR3 length: 14 residues. In germline, CDR1 is LGHNA, CDR2 YSLEER. J gave up 4 bases and V 0 bases, and 2 bases lay outside the gene matches. As DNA, the CDR3 is TGCGCCAGCAGCCAAGACCGGGACAGCTATGGCTACACCTTC. This codes for CASSQDRDSYGYTF.

This chain connects TRBV6-5 to TRBJ1-5; 8 bases line up with TRBD1. Germline-derived CDR1 and CDR2 are MNHEY and SVGAGI. Losses at the gene ends were 6 bases for V and 7 bases for J; bases not matched to a gene: 8. This CDR3 comprises 14 residues. CDR3 region: CASRGTGAAQPQHF. For the CDR3, the DNA is TGTGCCAGCAGGGGGACAGGAGCCGCCCAGCCCCAGCATTTT.

This clone showed up just a few times. V usage is TRBV19 and J usage is TRBJ1-3; D unresolved. CDR1 is LNHDA and CDR2 is SQIVND in the germline V gene (reference sequence). This CDR3 region has 13 residues. V lost 4 bases and J lost 1, with 5 bases in between. Here the CDR3 reads CASSRTSGNTIYF. CDR3 DNA sequence: TGTGCCAGTAGTAGAACATCTGGAAACACCATATATTTT.

The chain links TRBV15 to TRBJ1-2; TRBD1 matches at 7 bases. The trim removed 1 base at V and 5 bases at J, leaving 16 bases unmatched. The CDR3 spans 18 residues. Germline V lookup: CDR1 LNHNV, CDR2 YYDKDF (reference sequence). CDR3 protein: CATSRVISGDRGQYGYTF. Written as DNA, the CDR3 is TGTGCCACCAGCAGAGTGATTTCGGGGGACAGAGGGCAGTATGGCTACACCTTC.

The genes are TRBV9 and TRBJ2-5; D perhaps matches TRBD1 (6 bases). The J call may be mistaken, given a closer DNA end match to TRBJ2-7. Germline V gene lookup returns CDR1 SGDLS and CDR2 YYNGEE. The CDR3 loop spans 14 amino acids. CDR3 in DNA: TGTGCCAGCAGCTCCACAGGGACCTCGGGCGAGCAGTACTTC. Amino acids: CASSSTGTSGEQYF.

This chain connects TRBV25-1 to TRBJ1-2, with D possibly being TRBD1 (6 bases). V was trimmed by 1 base and J by 2 bases, leaving 11 bases between them. Per germline, CDR1 MGHDK and CDR2 SYGVNS. The CDR3 runs 15 residues. The CDR3 is CASSESGRGNYGYTF. DNA for the CDR3: TGTGCCAGCAGTGAATCAGGCAGGGGAAACTATGGCTACACCTTC.

The chain has TRBV28 and TRBJ2-1; D perhaps matches TRBD2 (6 bases). Germline V CDR1 and CDR2: MDHEN, SYDVKM. Trimming took off 8 bases at V and 6 bases at J, with 14 bases between the two ends. The CDR3 is 13 residues long. In DNA form, the CDR3 reads TGTGCCAGCTACACGGGAGTGGGCAATGAGCAGTTCTTC. Its protein product is CASYTGVGNEQFF.

The gene calls are TRBV9 and TRBJ1-1; maybe TRBD1 (5 bases). Germline assignment: CDR1 SGDLS and CDR2 YYNGEE. The CDR3 contains 13 residues. V shed 7 bases and J shed 10 bases, with 20 bases lying between them. DNA for the CDR3: TGTGCCAGCGCTAGAGGGGAGGGCTCGGGAGCTTTCTTT. Protein sequence: CASARGEGSGAFF.

This clone was detected a few times. The chain links TRBV7-3 to TRBJ1-1; D ambiguous. The CDR3 runs to 13 residues. Germline CDR1 and CDR2: SGHTA and FQGTGA. Trimming shortened V by 10 bases and J by 1 base, and 13 bases separated the two germline ends. The CDR3 DNA reads TGTGCCACCAAGGCGGCCCCGAACACTGAAGCTTTCTTT. It is translated as CATKAAPNTEAFF.

The chain employs TRBV27 and TRBJ1-2; no firm D call. Deletions cut 5 bases from V and 0 bases from J, with 13 bases between. The CDR3 has 15 residues. Germline lookup yields CDR1 MNHEY and CDR2 SMNVEV (reference sequence). This chain's CDR3 is CASSTEGGTNYGYTF. In DNA form, the CDR3 reads TGTGCCAGCAGTACAGAGGGTGGAACTAACTATGGCTACACCTTC.

This chain uses TRBV5-1 with TRBJ2-3, with 11 nucleotides matching TRBD1. The CDR3 has 15 residues. With 2 bases clipped from V and 4 bases from J, the junction kept 3 bases outside the gene matches. The germline gives CDR1 SGHRS, CDR2 YFSETQ. The CDR3 DNA sequence: TGCGCCAGCAGCTTAGGGGGACAGGGGGCAGATACGCAGTATTTT. This gives the protein CASSLGGQGADTQYF.

In regard to this clone: At one boundary the junction diverges from the germline segment, which might be a read error. V is TRBV5-1 and J is TRBJ2-1; the D gene is possibly TRBD2 (6 bases). CDR3 length: 14 amino acids. Germline CDR1 reads SGHRS; CDR2 reads YFSETQ. This CDR3 reads CASMEGPSSNEQFF. CDR3 bases: TGCGCCAGCATGGAGGGACCGTCCTCCAATGAGCAGTTCTTC. The whole variable domain, remainder taken from reference TRBV5-1 and TRBJ2-1, is KAGVTQTPRYLIKTRGQQVTLSCSPISGHRSVSWYQQTPGQGLQFLFEYFSETQRNKGNFPGRFSGRQFSNSRSEMNVSTLELGDSALYLCASMEGPSSNEQFFGPGTRLTVL.

This clone was picked up one time. The V call is TRBV6-5, the J call TRBJ2-5; D gene unclear. Trimming removed 0 bases at V and 1 base at J, with 12 bases between. The CDR3 sequence is 16 residues long. CDR1 and CDR2 (germline): MNHEY, SVGAGI. CDR3 sequence: CASSYSSRSPQETQYF. DNA of the CDR3: TGTGCCAGCAGTTACTCCTCGCGTTCCCCCCAAGAGACCCAGTACTTC.

This chain links TRBV4-2 with TRBJ1-4, with unresolved D. Germline V gives CDR1 LGHNA, CDR2 YNFKEQ. Trimming removed 0 bases from V and 7 bases from J, with 12 bases in between. The CDR3 is 15 residues long. The CDR3 nucleotides are TGTGCCAGCAGCCAAGAGGGAGGGAGCGGTGAAAAACTGTTTTTT. Its protein product is CASSQEGGSGEKLFF.

This clone has a single count. The rearrangement links TRBV5-1 to TRBJ2-7, with D perhaps matching TRBD2 (6 bases). V was pared by 10 bases and J by 0 bases, with 23 bases between. Germline V CDR1 and CDR2: SGHRS, YFSETQ. This CDR3 contains 16 residues. CDR3 sequence reads: CASRGREFGSSYEQYF. For the CDR3, the DNA is TGCGCCTCGCGGGGCAGGGAATTTGGAAGCTCCTACGAGCAGTACTTC.

This clone has only one observation. The chain couples TRBV11-2 to TRBJ2-7, with 7 nucleotides matching TRBD2. J gave up 0 bases and V 1 base, and 3 bases lay outside the gene matches. Germline V CDR1 and CDR2: SGHAT, FQNNGV. The length of the CDR3 is 15 residues. CDR3 residues: CASSLALAVSYEQYF. CDR3 sequence (DNA): TGTGCCAGCAGCTTAGCCCTAGCGGTCTCCTACGAGCAGTACTTC.

This clone was seen a handful of times. The gene calls are TRBV7-9 and TRBJ1-4, with 9 bases identical to TRBD1. CDR3 size: 15 residues. CDR1 is SEHNR, CDR2 FQNEAQ, per germline (reference sequence). Germline trimming cut 4 bases from V and 3 bases from J; bases unmatched to any gene: 3. The CDR3 here is CASSSDRGANEKLFF. CDR3 coding DNA: TGTGCCAGCAGCTCGGACAGGGGAGCTAATGAAAAACTGTTTTTT.

This chain links TRBV7-9 with TRBJ2-1, with D perhaps TRBD1 (5 bases). Trimming stripped 4 bases from V and 0 bases from J, with 16 bases between. CDR3 length: 17 amino acids. Germline V gene data show CDR1 as SEHNR and CDR2 as FQNEAQ (reference sequence). The CDR3 DNA sequence: TGTGCCAGCAGCTGGGGATCTGACAGAAGCTCCTACAATGAGCAGTTCTTC. It translates to CASSWGSDRSSYNEQFF.